One sample yielded the 9 T cell receptor beta chains listed below, sequenced in a study of control samples from healthy donors and cancer patients. Data came from immunoSEQ multiplex PCR; TCRdb stores just in-frame clones and leaves some out. The table lists some 200,000 clones, roughly 94% of them singletons. The sample taken for sequencing was blood. These receptors were collected from a middle-aged man in good health.

The chain couples TRBV19 to TRBJ2-1, with 8 positions matching TRBD2. Germline trimming cut 6 bases from V and 0 bases from J; bases unmatched to any gene: 4. The CDR3 covers 15 residues. Germline V lookup: CDR1 LNHDA, CDR2 SQIVND (reference sequence). CDR3: CASSRTSSSYNEQFF. The CDR3 DNA follows: TGTGCCAGTAGCCGGACTAGCTCCTCCTACAATGAGCAGTTCTTC.

The J gene is TRBJ1-5, the V gene TRBV19; the match to TRBD1 covers 10 bases. The CDR3 totals 12 residues. Per the germline V gene, CDR1 is LNHDA and CDR2 is SQIVND (reference sequence). V shed 11 bases, J shed 5 bases, and the junction held 3 bases outside the gene matches. The CDR3 spells CAGGQGDQPQHF. As DNA, the CDR3 is TGTGCCGGCGGACAGGGGGATCAGCCCCAGCATTTT. The full variable domain, its missing parts supplied by reference TRBV19 and TRBJ1-5, is DGGITQSPKYLFRKEGQNVTLSCEQNLNHDAMYWYRQDPGQGLRLIYYSQIVNDFQKGDIAEGYSVSREKKESFPLTVTSAQKNPTAFYLCAGGQGDQPQHFGDGTRLSIL.

The chain links TRBV4-2 to TRBJ2-3; D might be TRBD2 (7 bases). From germline, CDR1 is LGHNA and CDR2 YNFKEQ. CDR3 length: 15 amino acids. Trimming cost V 5 bases and J 6 bases, with 18 bases left between them. CDR3 in DNA: TGTGCCAGCAGCGGGAACTCGGGGGGCGGGGATACGCAGTATTTT. This sequence encodes CASSGNSGGGDTQYF.

The chain couples TRBV15 to TRBJ2-3; 10 positions match TRBD2. The germline CDR1 and CDR2 sequences are LNHNV and YYDKDF (reference sequence). J was trimmed by 1 base and V by 0 bases; bases with no gene match: 7. CDR3 length equals 18 residues. The CDR3 DNA sequence: TGTGCCACCAGCAGAGATAAGAGCGGGACTAGCGGCACAGATACGCAGTATTTT. Protein: CATSRDKSGTSGTDTQYF.

The V call is TRBV9, the J call TRBJ2-2; D is uncertain. Germline V gene sequence: CDR1 SGDLS, CDR2 YYNGEE. With 0 bases removed from V and 4 bases from J, the gap between germline ends came to 7 bases. The CDR3 has 14 amino acids. CDR3 nucleotide sequence: TGTGCCAGCAGCGTAGCTGGCTTCACCGGGGAGCTGTTTTTT. Its protein product is CASSVAGFTGELFF. Filled out from reference TRBV9 and TRBJ2-2, the complete variable domain reads DSGVTQTPKHLITATGQRVTLRCSPRSGDLSVYWYQQSLDQGLQFLIQYYNGEERAKGNILERFSAQQFPDLHSELNLSSLELGDSALYFCASSVAGFTGELFFGEGSRLTVL.

The chain has TRBV28 and TRBJ1-5, with no clear D. Trimming removed 4 bases from V and 2 bases from J, with 12 bases in between. The CDR3 loop spans 15 amino acids. Germline values: CDR1 MDHEN, CDR2 SYDVKM. This chain's CDR3 is CASSSGGEGNQPQHF. Written as DNA, the CDR3 is TGTGCCAGCAGTTCGGGAGGTGAGGGCAATCAGCCCCAGCATTTT.

The chain couples TRBV6-2 or TRBV6-3 to TRBJ1-6; TRBD1 might be the D (6 bases). The CDR3 totals 14 residues. Trimming pared 6 bases from V and 9 bases from J, leaving 15 bases between. The germline V gene has CDR1 MNHEY and CDR2 SVGEGT. Written as DNA, the CDR3 is TGTGCCAGCAGCCTAGGGGGTCTGAGTTCACCCCTCCACTTT. Protein product: CASSLGGLSSPLHF.

The CDR3 protein is CASSDGHSGDTIYF. As DNA, the CDR3 is TGCGCCAGCAGTGACGGACACAGCGGCGACACCATATATTTT. The chain recombines TRBV10-2 with TRBJ1-3; D perhaps matches TRBD1 (5 bases). V was pared by 3 bases and J by 8 bases, with 14 bases between. CDR1 and CDR2 from the germline V gene are WSHSY and SAAADI. The CDR3 is 14 residues long.

The rearrangement joins TRBV6-4 to TRBJ1-1, with D maybe TRBD1 (5 bases). This CDR3 is 14 amino acids long. The germline V and J ends were trimmed by 0 bases and 8 bases, with 13 bases remaining between them. Per the germline V gene, CDR1 is MRHNA and CDR2 is SNTAGT. DNA for the CDR3: TGTGCCAGCAGTGACTCGAGAAGGGGACGGGAAGCTTTCTTT. It codes for CASSDSRRGREAFF.